This TCR beta chain was retrieved from a study of CD8+ T cells in alopecia areata. Researchers took lesional scalp punch biopsies and peripheral blood from people who were alopecia areata patients. cDNA prepared by RNA extraction and subsequent reverse transcription served as the template for sequencing. Produced via immunoSEQ multiplex PCR; TCRdb's table is partial and in-frame only. The sample holds more than 110,000 clones, roughly 62% seen once. The V end lost 5 bases, the J end lost 7 bases, and 9 bases lay between the germline ends. This CDR3 has 12 amino acids. CDR1 is MNHEY and CDR2 is SVGAGI in the germline V gene.

This specimen was CD4+ T cells sorted from blood, taken at week 0. The chain combines TRBV6-5 with TRBJ1-5; D unresolved. The sequence was obtained from a human donor with alopecia areata. The CDR3 sequence: CASSTSHQPQHF. The CDR3 nucleotides are TGTGCCAGCAGTACCAGCCACCAGCCCCAGCATTTT.